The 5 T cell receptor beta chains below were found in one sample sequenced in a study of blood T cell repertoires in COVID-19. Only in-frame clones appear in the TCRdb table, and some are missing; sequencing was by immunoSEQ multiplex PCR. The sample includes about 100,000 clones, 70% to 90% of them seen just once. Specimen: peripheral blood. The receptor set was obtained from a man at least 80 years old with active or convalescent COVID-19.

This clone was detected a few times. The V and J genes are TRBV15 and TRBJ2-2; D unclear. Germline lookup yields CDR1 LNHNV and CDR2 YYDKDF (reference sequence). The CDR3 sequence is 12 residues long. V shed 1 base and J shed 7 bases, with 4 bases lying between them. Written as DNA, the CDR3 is TGTGCCACCAGCAGAGCAAACGGGGAGCTGTTTTTT. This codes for CATSRANGELFF.

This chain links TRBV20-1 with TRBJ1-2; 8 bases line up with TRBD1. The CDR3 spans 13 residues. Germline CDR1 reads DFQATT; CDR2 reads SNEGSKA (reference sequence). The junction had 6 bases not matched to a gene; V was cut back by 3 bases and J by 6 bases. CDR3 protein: CSASDGQGDGYTF. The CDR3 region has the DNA TGCAGTGCTAGTGACGGACAGGGTGATGGCTACACCTTC.

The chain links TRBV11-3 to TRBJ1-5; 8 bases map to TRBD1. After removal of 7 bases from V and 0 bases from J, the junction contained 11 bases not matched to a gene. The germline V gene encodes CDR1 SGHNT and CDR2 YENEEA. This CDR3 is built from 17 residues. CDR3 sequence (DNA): TGTGCCAGCACCGACAGGGGAAGGGTTTATAGCAATCAGCCCCAGCATTTT. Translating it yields CASTDRGRVYSNQPQHF.

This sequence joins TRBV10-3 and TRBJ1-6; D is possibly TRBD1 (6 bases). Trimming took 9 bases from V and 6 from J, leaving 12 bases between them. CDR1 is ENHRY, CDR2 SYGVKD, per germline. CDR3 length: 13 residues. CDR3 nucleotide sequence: TGTGCCATTAGCCAGGGGAGTAATTCACCCCTCCACTTT. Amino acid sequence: CAISQGSNSPLHF.

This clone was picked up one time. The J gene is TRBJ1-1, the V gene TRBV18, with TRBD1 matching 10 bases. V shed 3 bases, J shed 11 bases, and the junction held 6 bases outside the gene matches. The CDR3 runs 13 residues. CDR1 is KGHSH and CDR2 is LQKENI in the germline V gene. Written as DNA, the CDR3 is TGTGCCAGCTCACCCTCGACAGGGGGCAGTGCTTTCTTT. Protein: CASSPSTGGSAFF.